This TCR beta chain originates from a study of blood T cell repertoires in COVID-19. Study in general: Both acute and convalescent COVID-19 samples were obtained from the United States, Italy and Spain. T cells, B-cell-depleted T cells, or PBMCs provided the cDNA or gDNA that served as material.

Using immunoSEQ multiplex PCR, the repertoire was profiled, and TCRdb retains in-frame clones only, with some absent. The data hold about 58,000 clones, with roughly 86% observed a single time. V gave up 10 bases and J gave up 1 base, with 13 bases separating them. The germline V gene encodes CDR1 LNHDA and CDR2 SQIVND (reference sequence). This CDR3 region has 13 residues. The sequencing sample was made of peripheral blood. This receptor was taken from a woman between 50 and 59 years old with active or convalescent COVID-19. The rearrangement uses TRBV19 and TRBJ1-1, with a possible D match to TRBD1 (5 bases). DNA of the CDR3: TGTGCCACCCAACGACAGAGGAACACTGAAGCTTTCTTT. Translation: CATQRQRNTEAFF.